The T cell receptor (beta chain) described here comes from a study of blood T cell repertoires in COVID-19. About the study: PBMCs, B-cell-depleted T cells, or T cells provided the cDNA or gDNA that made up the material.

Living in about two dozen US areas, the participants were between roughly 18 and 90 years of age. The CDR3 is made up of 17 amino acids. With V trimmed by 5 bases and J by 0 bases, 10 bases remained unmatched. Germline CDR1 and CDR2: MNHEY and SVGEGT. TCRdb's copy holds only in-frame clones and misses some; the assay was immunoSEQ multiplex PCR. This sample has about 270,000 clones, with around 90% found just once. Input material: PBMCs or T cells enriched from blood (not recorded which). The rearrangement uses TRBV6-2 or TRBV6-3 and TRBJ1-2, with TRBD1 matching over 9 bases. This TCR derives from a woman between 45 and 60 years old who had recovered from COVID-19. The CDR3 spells CASSIGPGQGANYGYTF. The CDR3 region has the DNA TGTGCCAGCAGTATTGGACCGGGACAGGGCGCTAACTATGGCTACACCTTC.